This paragraph covers one T cell receptor beta chain sequence. The data are from a study of blood T cells in healthy people across ages. CDR3 length: 14 amino acids. The V gene's germline CDR1 is SEHNR and CDR2 FQNEAQ (reference sequence). Then a second PCR, running roughly 7 to 11 cycles, was carried out with a sample-barcoded 5' primer and a J-beta primer mix. Using its own MiXCR run on the 5' RACE reads, TCRdb lists one record per CDR3 protein. Among about 1,400,000 distinct CDR3 sequences listed, approximately 59% were seen once. The source of this sequence is a man between 18 and 29 years old in good health. Sequenced input: blood. This rearrangement joins TRBV7-9 to TRBJ2-4, with 7 bases that match TRBD1. The end of the DNA is better explained by TRBJ2-7, so the J call may be wrong. The CDR3 region is CASSSSDRVYEQYF. CDR3 nucleotides: TGTGCCAGCAGCTCCTCTGACAGGGTCTACGAGCAGTACTTC.